This TCR beta chain appears in the sequencing data of a study of T cell clonality in common variable immunodeficiency. V was clipped by 5 bases and J by 7 bases, with 14 bases between them. CDR1 LNHDA and CDR2 SQIVND come from the germline V gene (reference sequence). This CDR3 has 13 amino acids. Here immunoSEQ multiplex PCR was the method, and the copy in TCRdb shows in-frame clones only, minus some. The record shows 80,000 or so clones for this sample, with no singletons present. This clone was counted many times. The DNA ends 3 residues before the CDR3 does, and the rest of the CDR3 is filled in from the germline J gene.

The source is a person aged 18 to 75 in good health. Sequenced: peripheral blood mononuclear cells. The chain has TRBV19 and TRBJ1-1; D is uncertain. Incomplete CDR3 DNA: TGTGCCAGTAGTGAGAGGTTCGGCGGTGAA. Amino acids: CASSERFGGE. In full, the CDR3 is CASSERFGGEAFF.